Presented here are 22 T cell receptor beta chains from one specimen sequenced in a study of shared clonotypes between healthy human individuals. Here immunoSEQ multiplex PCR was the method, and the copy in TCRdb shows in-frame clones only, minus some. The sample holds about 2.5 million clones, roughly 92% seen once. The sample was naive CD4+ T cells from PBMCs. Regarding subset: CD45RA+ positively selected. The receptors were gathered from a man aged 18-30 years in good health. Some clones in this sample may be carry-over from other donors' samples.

The CDR3 loop is CASNLRGVTDTQYF. The CDR3 nucleotides are TGTGCCAGCAACCTTAGGGGGGTCACAGATACGCAGTATTTT. The chain joins TRBV28 to TRBJ2-3; D is perhaps TRBD1 or TRBD2 (6 bases each). The V end was cut by 7 bases, the J end by 2 bases, with 13 bases between. The CDR3 is 14 amino acids. In germline, CDR1 is MDHEN, CDR2 SYDVKM.

CDR3 in DNA: TGTGCCAGCAGCCCCCTCTCCACTAGCGGGCTGGCCTACGAGCAGTACTTC. Translated: CASSPLSTSGLAYEQYF. This sequence joins TRBV4-2 and TRBJ2-7; 9 bases match TRBD2. Germline lookup yields CDR1 LGHNA and CDR2 YNFKEQ. The CDR3 is made up of 17 amino acids. V gave up 4 bases and J gave up 2 bases; unmatched junction bases: 12.

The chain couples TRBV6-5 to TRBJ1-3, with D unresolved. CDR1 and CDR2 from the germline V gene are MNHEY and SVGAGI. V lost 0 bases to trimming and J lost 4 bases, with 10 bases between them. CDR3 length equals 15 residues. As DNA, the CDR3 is TGTGCCAGCAGTTACTCATCCCAGAAGGGAAACACCATATATTTT. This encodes CASSYSSQKGNTIYF.

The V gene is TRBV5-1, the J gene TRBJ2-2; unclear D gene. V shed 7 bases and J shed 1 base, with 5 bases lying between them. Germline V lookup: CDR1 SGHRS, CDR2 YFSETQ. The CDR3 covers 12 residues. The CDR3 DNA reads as TGCGCCAGCGGCCAGAACACCGGGGAGCTGTTTTTT. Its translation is CASGQNTGELFF.

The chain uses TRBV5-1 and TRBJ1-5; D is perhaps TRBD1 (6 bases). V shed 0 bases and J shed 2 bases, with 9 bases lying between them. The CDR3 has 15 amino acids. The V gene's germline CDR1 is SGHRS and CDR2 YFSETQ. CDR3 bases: TGCGCCAGCAGCTTGGAACAGGGAGGCAATCAGCCCCAGCATTTT. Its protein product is CASSLEQGGNQPQHF.

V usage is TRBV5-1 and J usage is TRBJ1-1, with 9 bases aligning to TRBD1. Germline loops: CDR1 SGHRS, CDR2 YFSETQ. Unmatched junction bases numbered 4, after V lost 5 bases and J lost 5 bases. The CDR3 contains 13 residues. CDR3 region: CASSGTGMTEAFF. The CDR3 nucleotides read TGCGCCAGCAGTGGGACAGGGATGACTGAAGCTTTCTTT.

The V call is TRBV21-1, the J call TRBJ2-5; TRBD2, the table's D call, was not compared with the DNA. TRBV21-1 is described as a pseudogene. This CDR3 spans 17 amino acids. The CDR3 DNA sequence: TGTGCCAGCAGCAATAGAGCTAGCGTTAGAATACAAGAGACCCAGTACTTC. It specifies CASSNRASVRIQETQYF.

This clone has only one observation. CDR3 in amino acids: CASRGNPTVTEAFF. CDR3 nucleotide sequence: TGTGCCAGCCGAGGGAACCCTACGGTCACTGAAGCTTTCTTT. The chain recombines TRBV19 with TRBJ1-1; D gene unclear. This CDR3 comprises 14 residues. V was trimmed by 9 bases and J by 4 bases, leaving 18 bases between them. From germline, CDR1 is LNHDA and CDR2 SQIVND (reference sequence). Looking up the rest from reference TRBV19 and TRBJ1-1 gives the full variable domain: DGGITQSPKYLFRKEGQNVTLSCEQNLNHDAMYWYRQDPGQGLRLIYYSQIVNDFQKGDIAEGYSVSREKKESFPLTVTSAQKNPTAFYLCASRGNPTVTEAFFGQGTRLTVV.

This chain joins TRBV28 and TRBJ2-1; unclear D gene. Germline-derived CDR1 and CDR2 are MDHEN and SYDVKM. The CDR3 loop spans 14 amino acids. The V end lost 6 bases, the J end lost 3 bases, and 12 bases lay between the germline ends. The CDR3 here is CASSTVNFYNEQFF. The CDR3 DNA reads TGTGCCAGCAGCACAGTCAACTTCTACAATGAGCAGTTCTTC.

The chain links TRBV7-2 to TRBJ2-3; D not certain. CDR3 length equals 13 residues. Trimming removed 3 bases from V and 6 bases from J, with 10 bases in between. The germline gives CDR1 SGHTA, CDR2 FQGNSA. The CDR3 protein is CASSFQQWDTQYF. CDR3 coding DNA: TGTGCCAGCAGCTTCCAGCAGTGGGATACGCAGTATTTT.

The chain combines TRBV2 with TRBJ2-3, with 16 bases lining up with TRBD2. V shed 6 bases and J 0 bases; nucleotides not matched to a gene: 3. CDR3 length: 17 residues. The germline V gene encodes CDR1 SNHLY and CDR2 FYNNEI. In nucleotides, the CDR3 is TGTGCCAGCAGGGGGACTAGCGGGAGGGCTAGCACAGATACGCAGTATTTT. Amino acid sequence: CASRGTSGRASTDTQYF.

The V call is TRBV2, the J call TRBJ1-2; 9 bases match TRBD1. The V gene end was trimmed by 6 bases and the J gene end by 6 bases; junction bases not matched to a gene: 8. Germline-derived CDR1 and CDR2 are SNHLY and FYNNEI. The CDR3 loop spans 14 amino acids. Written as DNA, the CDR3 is TGTGCCAGCAGGAGGGACAGGGTCGAAGATGGCTACACCTTC. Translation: CASRRDRVEDGYTF.

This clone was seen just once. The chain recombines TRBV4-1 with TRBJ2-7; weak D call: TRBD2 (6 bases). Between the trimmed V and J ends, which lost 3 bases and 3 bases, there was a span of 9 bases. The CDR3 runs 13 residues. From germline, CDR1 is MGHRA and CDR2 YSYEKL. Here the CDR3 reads CASSHGTLYEQYF. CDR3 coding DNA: TGCGCCAGCAGCCACGGGACTCTCTACGAGCAGTACTTC.

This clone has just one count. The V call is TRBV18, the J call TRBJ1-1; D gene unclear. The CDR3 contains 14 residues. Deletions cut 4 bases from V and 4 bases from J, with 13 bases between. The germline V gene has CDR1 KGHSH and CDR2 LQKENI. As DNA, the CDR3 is TGTGCCAGCTCACGGACTTTCTTGAGCACTGAAGCTTTCTTT. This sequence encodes CASSRTFLSTEAFF.

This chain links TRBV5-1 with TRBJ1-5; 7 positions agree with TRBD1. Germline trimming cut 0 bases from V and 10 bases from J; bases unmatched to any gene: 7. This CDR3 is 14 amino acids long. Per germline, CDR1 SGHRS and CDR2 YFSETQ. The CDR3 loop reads CASSLEGRGDPQHF. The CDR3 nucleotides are TGCGCCAGCAGCTTGGAGGGCAGGGGGGATCCCCAGCATTTT.

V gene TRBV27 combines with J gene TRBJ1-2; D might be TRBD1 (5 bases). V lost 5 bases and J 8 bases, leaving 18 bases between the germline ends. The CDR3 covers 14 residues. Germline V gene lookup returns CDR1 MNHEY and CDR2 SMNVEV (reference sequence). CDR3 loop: CASSPMGRVEGYTF. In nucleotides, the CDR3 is TGTGCCAGCAGTCCCATGGGCAGGGTTGAGGGCTACACCTTC.

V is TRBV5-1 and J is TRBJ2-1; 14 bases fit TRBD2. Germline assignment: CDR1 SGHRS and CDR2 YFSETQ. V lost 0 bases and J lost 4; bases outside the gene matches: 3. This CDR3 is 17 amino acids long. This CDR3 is CASSLETSGRVYNEQFF. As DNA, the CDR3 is TGCGCCAGCAGCTTGGAGACTAGCGGGAGGGTATACAATGAGCAGTTCTTC.

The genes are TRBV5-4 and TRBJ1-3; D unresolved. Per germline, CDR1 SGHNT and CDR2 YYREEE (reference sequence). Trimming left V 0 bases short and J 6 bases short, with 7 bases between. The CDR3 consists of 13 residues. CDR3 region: CASSLAPANTIYF. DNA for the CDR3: TGTGCCAGCAGCTTGGCCCCGGCAAACACCATATATTTT.

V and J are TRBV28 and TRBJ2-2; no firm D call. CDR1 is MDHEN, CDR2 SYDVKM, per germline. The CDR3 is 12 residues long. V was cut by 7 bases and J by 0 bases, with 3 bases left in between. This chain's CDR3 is CASTTNTGELFF. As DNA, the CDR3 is TGTGCCAGCACAACGAACACCGGGGAGCTGTTTTTT.

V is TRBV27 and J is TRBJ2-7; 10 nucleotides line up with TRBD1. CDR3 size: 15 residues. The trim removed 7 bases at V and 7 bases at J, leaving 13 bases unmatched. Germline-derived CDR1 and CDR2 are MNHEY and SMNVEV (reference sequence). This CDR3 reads CASTPLGTGAGEQYF. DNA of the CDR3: TGTGCCAGCACCCCCCTGGGGACAGGGGCTGGGGAGCAGTACTTC.

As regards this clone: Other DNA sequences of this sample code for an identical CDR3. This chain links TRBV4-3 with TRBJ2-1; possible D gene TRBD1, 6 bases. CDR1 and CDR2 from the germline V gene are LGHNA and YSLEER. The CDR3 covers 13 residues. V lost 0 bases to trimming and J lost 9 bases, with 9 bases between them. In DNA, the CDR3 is TGCGCCAGCAGCCAAGAAAGAGGGGGTGAGCAGTTCTTC. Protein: CASSQERGGEQFF.

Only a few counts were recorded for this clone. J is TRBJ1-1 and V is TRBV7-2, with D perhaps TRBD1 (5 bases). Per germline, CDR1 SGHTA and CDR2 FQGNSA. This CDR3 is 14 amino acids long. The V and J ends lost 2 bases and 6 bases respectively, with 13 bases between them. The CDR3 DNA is TGTGCCAGCAGCTTATACCTAGGGACGGCTGAAGCTTTCTTT. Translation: CASSLYLGTAEAFF.